A selection of T cell receptor beta chains follows, all from one sample in a study of blood T cells in healthy people across ages. From the 5' RACE reads, TCRdb called clonotypes with MiXCR, one entry per CDR3 protein. Of nearly 800,000 distinct CDR3 sequences in the sample, around 25% were seen once. These sequences were also reported in another study, on T cells of mothers and their children.

The sequenced material came from blood. The receptors originated from a boy younger than 18 in good health. CDR3s include the opening cysteine and the closing phenylalanine or tryptophan. Each record gives: J gene, clone size, V gene, D gene, CDR3 DNA, CDR3 protein. D genes are given only for firm matches. Only some rows state a clone size, as once, few, many or a class for expanded clones.

TRBJ2-7,few,TRBV10-3,TRBD2,TGTGCCATCAGTGAACTAGCGGGAGAAGGGGGCGAGCAGTACTTC,CAISELAGEGGEQYF
TRBJ2-7,few,TRBV20-1,TRBD2,TGCAGTGCGTGGCCCCCCGGGACTAGCGGGAGAAGCTCCTACGAGCAGTACTTC,CSAWPPGTSGRSSYEQYF
TRBJ1-6,many,TRBV9,.,TGTGCCAGCAGCGCGGGGAGCTCCTATAATTCACCCCTCCACTTT,CASSAGSSYNSPLHF
TRBJ2-6,few,TRBV6-2/TRBV6-3,TRBD1,TGTGCCAGCACCAGACAGGGGGCGTCTGGGGCCAACGTCCTGACTTTC,CASTRQGASGANVLTF
TRBJ2-3,few,TRBV7-9,.,TGTGCCAGCAGCTTTGGAGACTCGGAGAGAGATACGCAGTATTTT,CASSFGDSERDTQYF
TRBJ2-4,once,TRBV7-8,TRBD1,TGTGCCAGCAGCTTAGGCGGGACAGGGGGCAACATTCAGTACTTC,CASSLGGTGGNIQYF
TRBJ1-2,.,TRBV9,.,TGTGCCAGCAGCGTAGTTGGGCTCGAAGATGGCTACACCTTC,CASSVVGLEDGYTF
TRBJ1-5,.,TRBV10-3,.,TGTGCCATCAGTGCAGGGGCTAACAATCAGCCCCAGCATTTT,CAISAGANNQPQHF
TRBJ2-6,.,TRBV4-3,.,TGCGCCAGCAGCCATGAGGCAGGGCTAACTGGGGCCAACGTCCTGACTTTC,CASSHEAGLTGANVLTF
TRBJ1-4,.,TRBV4-1,.,TGCGCCAGCGGGGACCGACTGAATGAAAAACTGTTTTTT,CASGDRLNEKLFF
TRBJ2-1,.,TRBV15,.,TGTGCCACCTCTCCACCCGACAGCAGGAACAATGAGCAGTTCTTC,CATSPPDSRNNEQFF
TRBJ2-2,.,TRBV24-1,.,TGTGCCACCAGTGATTCGTGGAGGTGGGACACCGGGGAGCTGTTTTTT,CATSDSWRWDTGELFF
TRBJ1-4,.,TRBV12-3/TRBV12-4,.,TGTGCCACCTCAGGGGATACTAATGAAAAACTGTTTTTT,CATSGDTNEKLFF
TRBJ1-5,.,TRBV6-2/TRBV6-3,.,TGTGCCAGCAGTTACTCTTCGCGTGGGGGGGATCAGCCCCAGCATTTT,CASSYSSRGGDQPQHF
TRBJ1-2,few,TRBV4-1,.,TGCGCCAGCAGCCAAGATAACATGGATAACTATGGCTACACCTTC,CASSQDNMDNYGYTF
TRBJ2-1,few,TRBV20-1,TRBD2,TGCAGTGCTCCACATCCGACTAGCGGGAGCTACAATGAGCAGTTCTTC,CSAPHPTSGSYNEQFF
TRBJ2-7,.,TRBV2,.,TGTGCCAGCAGAGGACCCGACCCGCCGTCCTACGAGCAGTACTTC,CASRGPDPPSYEQYF
TRBJ1-2,once,TRBV28,.,TGTGCCAGCCTCCCTGGGGCAGGCTATGGCTACACCTTC,CASLPGAGYGYTF
TRBJ1-4,.,TRBV28,TRBD1,TGTGCCAGCAGCCCGGGACAGAGTAAAAATGAAAAACTGTTTTTT,CASSPGQSKNEKLFF
TRBJ2-1,few,TRBV14,.,TGTGCCAGCAGCCAAGTCTATTTCAATGAGCAGTTCTTC,CASSQVYFNEQFF
TRBJ2-2,.,TRBV24-1,.,TGTGCCACCAGTGATCTCGGGGACGAGGACGGAACGAACACCGGGGAGCTGGTTTTT,CATSDLGDEDGTNTGELVF
TRBJ2-7,few,TRBV29-1,TRBD2,TGCAGCGTTGAGTTTCGTGGGCGGGAGGCCTACGAGCAGTACTTC,CSVEFRGREAYEQYF
TRBJ2-3,.,TRBV6-2/TRBV6-3,.,TGTGCCAGCAGGACGGACAGACTCACAGATACGCAGTATTTT,CASRTDRLTDTQYF
TRBJ1-2,.,TRBV29-1,.,TGCAGCGGGGTAGGGACTGGGACGTCCTATGGCTACACCTTC,CSGVGTGTSYGYTF
TRBJ1-1,.,TRBV4-3,.,TGCGCCAGCAGCCAAGGGATCCAGGCCAACACTGAAGCTTTCTTT,CASSQGIQANTEAFF
TRBJ2-2,few,TRBV9,.,TGTGCCAGCAGCGTGGGGGCGTACGGGGGCACCGGGGAGCTGTTTTTT,CASSVGAYGGTGELFF
TRBJ2-1,.,TRBV4-2,.,TGTGCCAACAGCCAAGGGCGGGACGGTAACAATGAGCAGTTCTTC,CANSQGRDGNNEQFF
TRBJ1-2,once,TRBV25-1,.,TGTGCCAGCACTTTTGGCAGGGGCTATGGCTACACCTTC,CASTFGRGYGYTF
TRBJ1-2,.,TRBV6-1,.,TGTGCCAGCAGTGAAGTGTGGTCGGCTTATGGCTACACCTTC,CASSEVWSAYGYTF
TRBJ1-4,.,TRBV5-1,.,TGCGCCAGCAGCTTGGCGGGGGAGGAACTGTTTTTT,CASSLAGEELFF
TRBJ1-6,.,TRBV20-1,TRBD1,TGCAGTGCTAGCCCACGTGGGACAGGGGGAAGTTCACCCCTCCACTTT,CSASPRGTGGSSPLHF
TRBJ1-1,few,TRBV29-1,.,TGCAGCGCCCCGGGACAGAACACTGAAGCTTTCTTT,CSAPGQNTEAFF
TRBJ2-2,many,TRBV7-2,TRBD2,TGTGCCAGCAGCTCCGGACTAGCGGGGGGAACCGGGGAGCTGTTTTTT,CASSSGLAGGTGELFF
TRBJ2-3,few,TRBV29-1,TRBD1,TGCAGCGTTGCGGGACAGCAGTCCACAGATACGCAGTATTTT,CSVAGQQSTDTQYF
TRBJ1-6,.,TRBV7-2,.,TGTGCCAGCAGCTTAGTATACAGAAGCCTGGATTCACCCCTCCACTTT,CASSLVYRSLDSPLHF
TRBJ2-1,many,TRBV4-3,.,TGCGCCAGCAGCCAAGATTTAGCCGGGACCGCCATCTCCTACAATGAGCAGTTCTTC,CASSQDLAGTAISYNEQFF
TRBJ1-4,once,TRBV7-2,TRBD1,TGTGCCAGCAGCCCGACGGCTAGGGGGCTGGGAAAACTGTTTTTT,CASSPTARGLGKLFF
TRBJ2-7,.,TRBV20-1,TRBD2,TGCAGTGCTGACAGGACTAGCGGGAACTCCTACGAGCAGCACTTC,CSADRTSGNSYEQHF
TRBJ2-5,few,TRBV2,.,TGTGCCAGCTTCTGGACCGAAGAGACCCAGTACTTC,CASFWTEETQYF
TRBJ2-1,.,TRBV29-1,TRBD2,TGCAGCGTTCTAGCGGGGGCCAGCTCCTACAATGAGCAGTTCTTC,CSVLAGASSYNEQFF
TRBJ1-4,many,TRBV28,.,TGTGCCAGCACCCCAGTGGACTCCTCGGTTAATGAAAAACTGTTTTTT,CASTPVDSSVNEKLFF
TRBJ2-5,.,TRBV4-3,.,TGCGCCAGCAGCCAAGATCTGGTGCCCCAAGAGACCCAGTACTTC,CASSQDLVPQETQYF
TRBJ1-5,.,TRBV12-3/TRBV12-4,.,TGTGCCAGCAGTTTAGTCACGGGTTTGGGCAATCAGCCCCAGCATTTT,CASSLVTGLGNQPQHF
TRBJ2-5,.,TRBV27,TRBD2,TGTGCCAGCAGTTGGGAGGGGCCGGAGACCCAGTACTTC,CASSWEGPETQYF
TRBJ2-7,few,TRBV20-1,TRBD2,TGCAGTGCAGAGAGGTCAGCGGGAGGGCCCTACGAGCAGTACTTC,CSAERSAGGPYEQYF
TRBJ2-5,.,TRBV24-1,.,TGTGCCACCAGTGGTTTTGGCAACCAAGAGACCCAGTACTTC,CATSGFGNQETQYF
TRBJ2-7,.,TRBV7-2,TRBD2,TGTGCCAGCAGCTCCATCCCTAGCGGCCCTACCTACGAGCAGTACTTC,CASSSIPSGPTYEQYF
TRBJ1-2,.,TRBV7-9,.,TGTGCCAGCAGCACAGACAGCCACTATGGCTACACCTTC,CASSTDSHYGYTF
TRBJ2-3,.,TRBV20-1,.,TGCAGTGCTAGAGAAGGGCAAAAAAATGGGGATACGCAGTATTTT,CSAREGQKNGDTQYF
TRBJ1-2,.,TRBV12-3/TRBV12-4,TRBD1,TGTGCCAGCAGATTCACAGGGGTGGACCATGGCTACACCTTC,CASRFTGVDHGYTF
TRBJ1-4,few,TRBV28,.,TGTGCCAGCAGTTTAGGGGGAGGCGGGAATATACTGTTTTTT,CASSLGGGGNILFF
TRBJ2-2,few,TRBV19,TRBD1,TGTGCCAGTAGTACCGGGACAGGATCGGGCACCGGGGAGCTGTTTTTT,CASSTGTGSGTGELFF
TRBJ2-5,.,TRBV20-1,TRBD1,TGCAGTGCTAGTGATCAGGGACAGCTCCAAGAGACCCAGTACTTC,CSASDQGQLQETQYF
TRBJ1-2,.,TRBV27,TRBD1,TGTGCCAGCAGCCGTGAGACAGGGGACTTCTATGGCTACACCTTC,CASSRETGDFYGYTF
TRBJ2-1,.,TRBV20-1,TRBD1,TGCAGTGCTTCCCGGGACAGTGGACGTGAGCAGTTCTTC,CSASRDSGREQFF